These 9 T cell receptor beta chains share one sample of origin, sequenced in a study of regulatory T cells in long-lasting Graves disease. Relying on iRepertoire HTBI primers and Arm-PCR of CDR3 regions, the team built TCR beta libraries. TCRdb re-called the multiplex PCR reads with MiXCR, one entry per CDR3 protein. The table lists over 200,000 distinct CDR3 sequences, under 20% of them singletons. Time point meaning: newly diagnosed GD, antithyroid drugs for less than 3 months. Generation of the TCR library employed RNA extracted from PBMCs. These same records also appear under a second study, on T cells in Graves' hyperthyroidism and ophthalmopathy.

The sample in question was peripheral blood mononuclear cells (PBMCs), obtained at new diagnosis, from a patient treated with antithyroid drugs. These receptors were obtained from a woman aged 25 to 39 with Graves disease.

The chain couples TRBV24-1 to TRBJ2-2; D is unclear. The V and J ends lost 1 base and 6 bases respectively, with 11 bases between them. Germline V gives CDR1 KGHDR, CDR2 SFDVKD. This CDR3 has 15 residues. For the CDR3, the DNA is TGTGCCACCAGTGATTTCGGCCCCGGCGCCGGGGAGCTGTTTTTT. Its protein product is CATSDFGPGAGELFF.

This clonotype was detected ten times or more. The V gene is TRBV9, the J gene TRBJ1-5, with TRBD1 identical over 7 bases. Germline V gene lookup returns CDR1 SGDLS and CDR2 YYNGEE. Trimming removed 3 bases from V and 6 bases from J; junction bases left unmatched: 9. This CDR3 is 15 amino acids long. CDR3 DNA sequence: TGTGCCAGCAGCGCAGGGGGGGGTTGGGGTCAGCCCCAGCATTTT. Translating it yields CASSAGGGWGQPQHF.

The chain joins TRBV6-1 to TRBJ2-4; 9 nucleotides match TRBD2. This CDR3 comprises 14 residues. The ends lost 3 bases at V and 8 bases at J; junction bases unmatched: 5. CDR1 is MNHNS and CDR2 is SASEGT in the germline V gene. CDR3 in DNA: TGTGCCAGCAGTGAGAGCGGGGGGCATGACATTCAGTACTTC. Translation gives CASSESGGHDIQYF.

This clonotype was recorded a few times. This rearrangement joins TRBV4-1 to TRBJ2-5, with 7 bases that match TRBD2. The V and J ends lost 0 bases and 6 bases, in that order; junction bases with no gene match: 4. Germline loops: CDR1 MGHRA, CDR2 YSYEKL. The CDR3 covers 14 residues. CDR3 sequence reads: CASSQEGGGKTQYF. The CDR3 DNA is TGCGCCAGCAGCCAAGAGGGGGGAGGGAAGACCCAGTACTTC.

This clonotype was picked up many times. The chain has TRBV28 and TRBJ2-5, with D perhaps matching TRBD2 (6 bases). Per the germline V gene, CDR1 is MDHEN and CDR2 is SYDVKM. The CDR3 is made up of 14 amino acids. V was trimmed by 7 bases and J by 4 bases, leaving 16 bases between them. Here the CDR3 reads CASKASERGETQYF. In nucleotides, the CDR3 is TGTGCCAGCAAAGCTAGCGAGAGAGGAGAGACCCAGTACTTC.

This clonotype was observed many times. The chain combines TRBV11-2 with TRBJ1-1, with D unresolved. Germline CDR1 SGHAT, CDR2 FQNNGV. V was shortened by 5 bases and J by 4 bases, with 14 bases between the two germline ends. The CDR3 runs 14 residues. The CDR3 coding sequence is TGTGCCAGCAGCCCCTCGGGTGTGGCCACTGAAGCTTTCTTT. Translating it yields CASSPSGVATEAFF.

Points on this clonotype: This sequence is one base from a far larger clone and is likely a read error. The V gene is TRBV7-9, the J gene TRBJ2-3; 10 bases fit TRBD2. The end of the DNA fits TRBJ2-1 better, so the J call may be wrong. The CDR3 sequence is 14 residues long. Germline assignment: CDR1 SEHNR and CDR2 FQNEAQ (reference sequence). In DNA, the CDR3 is TGTGCCAGCAGCTTAGTACTAGCGGGGCGCGAGCAGTTCTTC. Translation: CASSLVLAGREQFF.

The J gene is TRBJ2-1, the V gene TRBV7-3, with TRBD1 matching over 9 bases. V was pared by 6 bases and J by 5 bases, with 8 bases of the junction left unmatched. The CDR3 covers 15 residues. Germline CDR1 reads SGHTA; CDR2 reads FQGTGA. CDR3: CASRSGTGRNNEQFF. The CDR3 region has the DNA TGTGCCAGCAGATCGGGGACAGGGAGGAACAATGAGCAGTTCTTC.

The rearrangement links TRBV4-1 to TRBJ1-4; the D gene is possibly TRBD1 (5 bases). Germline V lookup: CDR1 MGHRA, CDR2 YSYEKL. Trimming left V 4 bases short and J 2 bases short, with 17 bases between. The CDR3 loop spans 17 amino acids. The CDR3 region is CASSPFGAVGTNEKLFF. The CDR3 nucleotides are TGCGCCAGCAGCCCCTTTGGGGCGGTTGGCACTAATGAAAAACTGTTTTTT.